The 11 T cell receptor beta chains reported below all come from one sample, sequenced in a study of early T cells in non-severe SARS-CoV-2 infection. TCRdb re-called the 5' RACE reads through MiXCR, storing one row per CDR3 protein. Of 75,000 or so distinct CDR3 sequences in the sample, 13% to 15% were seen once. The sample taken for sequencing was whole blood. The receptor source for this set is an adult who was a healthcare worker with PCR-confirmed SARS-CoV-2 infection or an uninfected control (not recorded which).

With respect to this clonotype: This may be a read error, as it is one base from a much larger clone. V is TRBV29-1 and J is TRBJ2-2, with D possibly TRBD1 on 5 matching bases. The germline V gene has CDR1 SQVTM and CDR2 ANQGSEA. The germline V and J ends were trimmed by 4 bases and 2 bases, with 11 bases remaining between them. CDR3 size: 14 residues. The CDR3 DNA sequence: TGCAGCGTTGCGCAGGGCACTAACACCGGGGAGCTGTTTTTT. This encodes CSVAQGTNTGELFF.

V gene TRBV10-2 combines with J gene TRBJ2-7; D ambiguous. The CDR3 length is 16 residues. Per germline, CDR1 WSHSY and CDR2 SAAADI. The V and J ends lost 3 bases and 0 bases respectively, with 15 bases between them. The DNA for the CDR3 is TGCGCCAGCAGTGACCGGCTTTCAGAGAGCTCCTACGAGCAGTACTTC. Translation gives CASSDRLSESSYEQYF.

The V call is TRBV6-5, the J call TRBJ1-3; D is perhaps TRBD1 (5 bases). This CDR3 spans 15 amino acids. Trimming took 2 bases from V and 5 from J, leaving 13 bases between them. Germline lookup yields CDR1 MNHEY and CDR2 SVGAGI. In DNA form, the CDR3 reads TGTGCCAGCAGTTACGGGGGGACCGACCGAAACACCATATATTTT. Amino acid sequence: CASSYGGTDRNTIYF.

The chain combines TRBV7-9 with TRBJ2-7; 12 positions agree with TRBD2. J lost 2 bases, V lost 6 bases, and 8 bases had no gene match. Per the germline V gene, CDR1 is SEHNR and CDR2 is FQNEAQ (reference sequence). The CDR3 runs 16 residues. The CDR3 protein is CASRQSTSGGTYEQYF. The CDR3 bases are TGTGCCAGCAGGCAGTCGACTAGCGGGGGCACCTACGAGCAGTACTTC. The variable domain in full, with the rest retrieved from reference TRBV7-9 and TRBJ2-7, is DTGVSQNPRHKITKRGQNVTFRCDPISEHNRLYWYRQTLGQGPEFLTYFQNEAQLEKSRLLSDRFSAERPKGSFSTLEIQRTEQGDSAMYLCASRQSTSGGTYEQYFGPGTRLTVT.

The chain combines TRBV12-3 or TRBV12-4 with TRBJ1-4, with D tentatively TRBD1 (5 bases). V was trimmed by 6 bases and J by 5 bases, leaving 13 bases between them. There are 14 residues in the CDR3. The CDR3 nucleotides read TGTGCCAGCAGACGGCAGGGTGGAAATGAAAAACTGTTTTTT. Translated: CASRRQGGNEKLFF.

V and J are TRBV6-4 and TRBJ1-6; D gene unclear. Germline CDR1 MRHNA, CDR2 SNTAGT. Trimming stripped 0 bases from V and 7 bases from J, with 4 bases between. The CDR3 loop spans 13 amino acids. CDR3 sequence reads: CASSDSANSPLHF. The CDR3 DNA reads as TGTGCCAGCAGTGACTCCGCCAATTCACCCCTCCACTTT.

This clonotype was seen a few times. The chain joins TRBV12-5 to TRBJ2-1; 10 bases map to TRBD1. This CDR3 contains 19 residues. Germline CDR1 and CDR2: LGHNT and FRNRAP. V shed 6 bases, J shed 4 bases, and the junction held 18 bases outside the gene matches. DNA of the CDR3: TGTGCTAGTGGACAAGGCCGGGACAGGGGCATATACTCGTACAATGAGCAGTTCTTC. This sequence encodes CASGQGRDRGIYSYNEQFF.

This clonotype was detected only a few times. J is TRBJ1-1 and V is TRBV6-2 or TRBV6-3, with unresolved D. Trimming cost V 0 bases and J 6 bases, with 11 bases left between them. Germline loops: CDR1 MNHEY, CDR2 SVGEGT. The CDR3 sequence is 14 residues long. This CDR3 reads CASSYSASQAEAFF. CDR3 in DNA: TGTGCCAGCAGTTACTCGGCGTCTCAGGCTGAAGCTTTCTTT.

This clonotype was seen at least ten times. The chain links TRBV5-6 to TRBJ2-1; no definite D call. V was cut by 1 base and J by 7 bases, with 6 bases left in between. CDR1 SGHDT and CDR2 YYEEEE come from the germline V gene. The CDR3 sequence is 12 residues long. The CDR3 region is CASSLRYNEQFF. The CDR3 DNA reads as TGTGCCAGCAGCTTGAGGTATAATGAGCAGTTCTTC. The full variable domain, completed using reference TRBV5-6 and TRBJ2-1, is DAGVTQSPTHLIKTRGQQVTLRCSPKSGHDTVSWYQQALGQGPQFIFQYYEEEERQRGNFPDRFSGHQFPNYSSELNVNALLLGDSALYLCASSLRYNEQFFGPGTRLTVL.

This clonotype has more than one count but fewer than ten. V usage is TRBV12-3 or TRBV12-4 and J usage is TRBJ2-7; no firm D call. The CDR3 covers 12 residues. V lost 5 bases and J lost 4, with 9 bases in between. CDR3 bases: TGTGCCAGCAGTCTCCTCTCTTACGAGCAGTACTTC. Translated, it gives CASSLLSYEQYF.

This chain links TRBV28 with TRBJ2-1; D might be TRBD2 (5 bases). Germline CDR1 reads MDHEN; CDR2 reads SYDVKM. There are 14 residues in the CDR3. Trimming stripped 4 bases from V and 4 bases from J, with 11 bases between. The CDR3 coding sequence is TGTGCCAGCAGTTCGAGGACGGGATACAATGAGCAGTTCTTC. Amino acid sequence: CASSSRTGYNEQFF. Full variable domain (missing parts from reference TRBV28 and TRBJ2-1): DVKVTQSSRYLVKRTGEKVFLECVQDMDHENMFWYRQDPGLGLRLIYFSYDVKMKEKGDIPEGYSVSREKKERFSLILESASTNQTSMYLCASSSRTGYNEQFFGPGTRLTVL.